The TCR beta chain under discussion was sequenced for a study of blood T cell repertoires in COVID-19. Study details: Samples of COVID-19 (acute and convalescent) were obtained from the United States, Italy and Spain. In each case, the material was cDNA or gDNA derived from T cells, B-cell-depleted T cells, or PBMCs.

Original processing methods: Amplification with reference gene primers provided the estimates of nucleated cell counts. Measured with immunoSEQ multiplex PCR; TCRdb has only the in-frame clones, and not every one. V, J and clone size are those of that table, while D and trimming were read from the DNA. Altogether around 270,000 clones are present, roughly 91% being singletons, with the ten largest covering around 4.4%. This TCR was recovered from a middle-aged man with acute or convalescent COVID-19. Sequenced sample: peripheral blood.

This chain's CDR3 is CASSHITGPYTQYF. CDR3 coding DNA: TGTGCCAGCAGTCATATTACAGGACCCTATACGCAGTATTTT. The chain employs TRBV3-1 (or the pseudogene TRBV3-2) and TRBJ2-3, with D possibly being TRBD1 (5 bases). The CDR3 extends over 14 amino acids. The ends were cut back, 6 bases at V and 7 bases at J, with 17 bases in the middle. CDR1 is LGHDT and CDR2 is YNNKEL in the germline V gene (reference sequence).